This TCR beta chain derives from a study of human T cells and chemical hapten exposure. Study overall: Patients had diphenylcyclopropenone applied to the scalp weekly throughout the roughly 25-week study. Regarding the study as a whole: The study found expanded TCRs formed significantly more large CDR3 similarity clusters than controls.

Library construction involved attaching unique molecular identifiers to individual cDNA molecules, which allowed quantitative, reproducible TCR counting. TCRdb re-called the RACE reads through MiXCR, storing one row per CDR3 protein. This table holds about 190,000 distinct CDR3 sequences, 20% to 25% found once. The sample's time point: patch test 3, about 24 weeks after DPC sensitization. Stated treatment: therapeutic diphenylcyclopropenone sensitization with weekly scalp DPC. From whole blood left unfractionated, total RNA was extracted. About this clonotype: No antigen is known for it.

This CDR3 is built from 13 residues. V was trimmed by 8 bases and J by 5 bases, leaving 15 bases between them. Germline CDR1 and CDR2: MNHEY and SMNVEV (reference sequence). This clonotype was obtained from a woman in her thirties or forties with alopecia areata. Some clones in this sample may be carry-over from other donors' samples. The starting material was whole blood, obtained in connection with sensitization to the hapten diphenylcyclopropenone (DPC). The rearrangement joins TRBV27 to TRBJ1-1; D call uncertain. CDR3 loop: CASGPYVGTEAFF. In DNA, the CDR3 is TGTGCCAGCGGCCCTTACGTAGGAACTGAAGCTTTCTTT.